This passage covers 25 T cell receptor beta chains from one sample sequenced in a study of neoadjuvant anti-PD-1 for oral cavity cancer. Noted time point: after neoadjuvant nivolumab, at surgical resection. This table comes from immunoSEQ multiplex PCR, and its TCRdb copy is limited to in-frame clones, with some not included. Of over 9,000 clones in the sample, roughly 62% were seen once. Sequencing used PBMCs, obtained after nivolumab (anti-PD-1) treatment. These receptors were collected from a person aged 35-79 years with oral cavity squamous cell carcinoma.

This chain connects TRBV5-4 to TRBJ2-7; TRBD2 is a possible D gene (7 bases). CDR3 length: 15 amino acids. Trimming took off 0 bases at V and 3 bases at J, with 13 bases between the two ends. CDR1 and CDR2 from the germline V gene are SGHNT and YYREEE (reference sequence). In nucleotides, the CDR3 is TGTGCCAGCAGCTTGGGCGGGGGCGATGGCTACGAGCAGTACTTC. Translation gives CASSLGGGDGYEQYF.

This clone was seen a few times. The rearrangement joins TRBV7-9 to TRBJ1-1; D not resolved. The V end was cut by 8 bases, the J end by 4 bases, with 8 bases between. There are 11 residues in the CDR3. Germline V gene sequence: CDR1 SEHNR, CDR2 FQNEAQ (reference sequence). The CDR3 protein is CASEEVTEAFF. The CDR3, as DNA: TGTGCCAGCGAGGAGGTCACTGAAGCTTTCTTT.

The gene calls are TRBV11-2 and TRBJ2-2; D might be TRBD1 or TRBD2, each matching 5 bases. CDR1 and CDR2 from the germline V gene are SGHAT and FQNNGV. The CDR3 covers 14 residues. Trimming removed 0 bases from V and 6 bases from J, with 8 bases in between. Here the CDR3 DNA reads TGTGCCAGCAGCTTAGATTGGGACCCCGGGGAGCTGTTTTTT. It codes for CASSLDWDPGELFF. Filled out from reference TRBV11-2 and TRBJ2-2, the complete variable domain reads EAGVAQSPRYKIIEKRQSVAFWCNPISGHATLYWYQQILGQGPKLLIQFQNNGVVDDSQLPKDRFSAERLKGVDSTLKIQPAKLEDSAVYLCASSLDWDPGELFFGEGSRLTVL.

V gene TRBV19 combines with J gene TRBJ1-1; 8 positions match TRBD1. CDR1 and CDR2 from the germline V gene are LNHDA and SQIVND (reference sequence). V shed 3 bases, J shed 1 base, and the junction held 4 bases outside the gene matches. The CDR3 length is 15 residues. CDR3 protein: CASSMGDRRNTEAFF. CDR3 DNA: TGTGCCAGTAGTATGGGGGACAGGAGGAACACTGAAGCTTTCTTT.

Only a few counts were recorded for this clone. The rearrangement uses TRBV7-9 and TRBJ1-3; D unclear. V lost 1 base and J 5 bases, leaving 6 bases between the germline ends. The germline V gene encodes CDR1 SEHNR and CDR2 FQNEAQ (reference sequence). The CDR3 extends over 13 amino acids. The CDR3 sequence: CASSLDGRNTIYF. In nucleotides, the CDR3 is TGTGCCAGCAGCTTAGATGGGAGAAACACCATATATTTT.

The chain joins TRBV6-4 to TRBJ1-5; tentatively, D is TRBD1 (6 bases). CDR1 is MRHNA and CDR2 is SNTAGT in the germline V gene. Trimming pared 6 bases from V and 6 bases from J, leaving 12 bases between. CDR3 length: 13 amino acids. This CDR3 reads CASSQTGTQPQHF. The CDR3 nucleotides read TGTGCCAGCAGCCAGACAGGTACTCAGCCCCAGCATTTT.

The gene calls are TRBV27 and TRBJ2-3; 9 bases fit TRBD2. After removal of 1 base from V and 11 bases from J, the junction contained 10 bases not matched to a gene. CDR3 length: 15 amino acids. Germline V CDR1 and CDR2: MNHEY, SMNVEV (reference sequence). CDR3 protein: CASSLYPGKTSGQYF. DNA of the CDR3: TGTGCCAGCAGTTTATACCCCGGGAAGACTAGCGGGCAGTATTTT.

CDR3 nucleotides: TGTGCCAGCAGAGGGGACTCAAAGCCTCAGTATTTT. It codes for CASRGDSKPQYF. The gene calls are TRBV7-2 and TRBJ2-3; possible D gene TRBD2, 6 bases. V dropped 6 bases and J dropped 12 bases, with 16 bases sitting between them. CDR3 length equals 12 residues. CDR1 and CDR2 from the germline V gene are SGHTA and FQGNSA.

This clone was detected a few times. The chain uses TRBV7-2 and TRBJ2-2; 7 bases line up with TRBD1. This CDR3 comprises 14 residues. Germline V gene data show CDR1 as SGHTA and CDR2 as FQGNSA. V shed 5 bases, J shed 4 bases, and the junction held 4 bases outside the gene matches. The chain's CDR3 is CASSLTGITGELFF. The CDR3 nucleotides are TGTGCCAGCAGCCTGACAGGGATCACCGGGGAGCTGTTTTTT.

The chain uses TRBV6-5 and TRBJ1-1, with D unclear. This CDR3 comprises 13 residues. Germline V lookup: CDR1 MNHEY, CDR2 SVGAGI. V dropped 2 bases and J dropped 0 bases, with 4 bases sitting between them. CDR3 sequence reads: CASSYMMNTEAFF. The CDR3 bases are TGTGCCAGCAGTTACATGATGAACACTGAAGCTTTCTTT.

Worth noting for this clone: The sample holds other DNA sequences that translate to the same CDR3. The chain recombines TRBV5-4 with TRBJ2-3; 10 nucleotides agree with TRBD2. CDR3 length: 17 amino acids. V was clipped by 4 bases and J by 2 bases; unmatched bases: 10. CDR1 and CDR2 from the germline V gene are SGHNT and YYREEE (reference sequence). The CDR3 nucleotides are TGTGCCAGCAGCCCCCGGGGAGCGGGGGGGATCACAGATACGCAGTATTTT. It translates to CASSPRGAGGITDTQYF.

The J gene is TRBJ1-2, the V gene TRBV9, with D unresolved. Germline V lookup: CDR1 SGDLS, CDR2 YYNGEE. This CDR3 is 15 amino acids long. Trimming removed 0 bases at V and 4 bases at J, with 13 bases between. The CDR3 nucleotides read TGTGCCAGCAGCGTAGAGCCGGGAATGAGCTATGGCTACACCTTC. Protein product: CASSVEPGMSYGYTF.

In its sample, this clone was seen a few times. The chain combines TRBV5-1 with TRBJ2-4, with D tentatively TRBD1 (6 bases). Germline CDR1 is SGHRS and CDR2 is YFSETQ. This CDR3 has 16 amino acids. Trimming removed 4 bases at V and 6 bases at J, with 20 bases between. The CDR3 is CASSLTGAGSSNIQYF. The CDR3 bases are TGCGCCAGCAGCCTGACAGGTGCCGGCTCTTCAAACATTCAGTACTTC.

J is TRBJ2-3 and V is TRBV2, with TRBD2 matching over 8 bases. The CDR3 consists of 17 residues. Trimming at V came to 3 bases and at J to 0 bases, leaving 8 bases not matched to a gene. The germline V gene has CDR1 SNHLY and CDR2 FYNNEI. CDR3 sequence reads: CASSDSLSGISTDTQYF. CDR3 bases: TGTGCCAGCAGTGATTCCCTTAGCGGGATAAGCACAGATACGCAGTATTTT.

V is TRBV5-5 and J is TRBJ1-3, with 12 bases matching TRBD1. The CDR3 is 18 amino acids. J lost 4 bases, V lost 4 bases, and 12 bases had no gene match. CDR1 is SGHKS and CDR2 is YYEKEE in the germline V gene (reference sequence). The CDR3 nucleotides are TGTGCCAGCAGCCTCCGTGCCGGGACAGGGGGCCTCGGAAACACCATATATTTT. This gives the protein CASSLRAGTGGLGNTIYF. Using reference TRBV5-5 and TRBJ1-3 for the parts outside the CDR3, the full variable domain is DAGVTQSPTHLIKTRGQQVTLRCSPISGHKSVSWYQQVLGQGPQFIFQYYEKEERGRGNFPDRFSARQFPNYSSELNVNALLLGDSALYLCASSLRAGTGGLGNTIYFGEGSWLTVV.

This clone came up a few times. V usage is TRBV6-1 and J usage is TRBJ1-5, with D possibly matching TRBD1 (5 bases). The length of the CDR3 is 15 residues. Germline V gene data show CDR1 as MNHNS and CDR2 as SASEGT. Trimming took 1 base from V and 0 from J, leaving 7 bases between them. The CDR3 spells CASSEEGLSNQPQHF. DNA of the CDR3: TGTGCCAGCAGTGAAGAGGGACTTAGCAATCAGCCCCAGCATTTT.

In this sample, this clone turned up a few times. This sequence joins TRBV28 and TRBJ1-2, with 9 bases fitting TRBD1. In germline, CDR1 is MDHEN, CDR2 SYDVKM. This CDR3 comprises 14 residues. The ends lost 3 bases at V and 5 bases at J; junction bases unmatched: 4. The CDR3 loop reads CASSLTTGGYGYTF. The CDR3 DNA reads TGTGCCAGCAGTTTGACGACAGGGGGTTATGGCTACACCTTC.

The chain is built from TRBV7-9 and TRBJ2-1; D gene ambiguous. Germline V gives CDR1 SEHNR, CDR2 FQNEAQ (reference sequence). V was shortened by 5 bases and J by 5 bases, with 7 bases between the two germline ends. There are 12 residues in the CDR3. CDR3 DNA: TGTGCCAGCAGCCGCGCTAACAATGAGCAGTTCTTC. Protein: CASSRANNEQFF.

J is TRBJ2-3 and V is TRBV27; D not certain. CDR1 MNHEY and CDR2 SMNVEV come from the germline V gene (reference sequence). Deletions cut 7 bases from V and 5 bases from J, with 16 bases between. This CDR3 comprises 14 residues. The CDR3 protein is CASTEASPLDTQYF. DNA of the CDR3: TGTGCCAGCACCGAGGCCTCACCCCTAGATACGCAGTATTTT.

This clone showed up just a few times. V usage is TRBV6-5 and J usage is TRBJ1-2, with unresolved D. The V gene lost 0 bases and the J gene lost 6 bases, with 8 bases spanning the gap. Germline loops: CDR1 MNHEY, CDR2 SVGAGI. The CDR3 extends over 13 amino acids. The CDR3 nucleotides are TGTGCCAGCAGTTACTCAACAAGGGATGGCTACACCTTC. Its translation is CASSYSTRDGYTF.

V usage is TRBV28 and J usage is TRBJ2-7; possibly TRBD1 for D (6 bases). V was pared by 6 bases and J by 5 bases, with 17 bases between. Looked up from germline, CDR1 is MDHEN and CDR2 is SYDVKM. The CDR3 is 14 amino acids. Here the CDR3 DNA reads TGTGCCAGCAGGACAGGAGAATTAAGGGACGAGCAGTACTTC. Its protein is CASRTGELRDEQYF.

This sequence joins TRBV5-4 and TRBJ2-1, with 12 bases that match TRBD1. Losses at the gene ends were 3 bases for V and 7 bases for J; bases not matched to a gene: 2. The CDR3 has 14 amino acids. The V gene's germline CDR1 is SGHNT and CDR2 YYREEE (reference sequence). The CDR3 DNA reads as TGTGCCAGCAGCTGGGACAGGGGGCTGAATGAGCAGTTCTTC. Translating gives CASSWDRGLNEQFF.

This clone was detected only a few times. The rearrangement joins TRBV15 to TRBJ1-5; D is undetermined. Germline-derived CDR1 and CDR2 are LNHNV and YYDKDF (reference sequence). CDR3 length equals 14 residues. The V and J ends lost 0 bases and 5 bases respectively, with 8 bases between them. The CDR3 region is CATSRDAFYQPQHF. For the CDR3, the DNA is TGTGCCACCAGCAGAGATGCCTTTTATCAGCCCCAGCATTTT.

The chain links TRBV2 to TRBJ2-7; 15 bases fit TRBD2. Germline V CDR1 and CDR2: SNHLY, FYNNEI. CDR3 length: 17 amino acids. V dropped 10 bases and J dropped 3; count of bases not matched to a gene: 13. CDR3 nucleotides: TGTGCCACCTCCACCCCGGGACTAGCGGGGGGTAGCTACGAGCAGTACTTC. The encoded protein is CATSTPGLAGGSYEQYF.

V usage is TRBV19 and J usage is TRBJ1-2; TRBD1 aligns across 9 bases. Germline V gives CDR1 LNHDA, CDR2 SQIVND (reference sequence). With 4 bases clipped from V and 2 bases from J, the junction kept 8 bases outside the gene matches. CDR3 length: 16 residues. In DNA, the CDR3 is TGTGCCAGTAGTACGACACTACAGGGGGCGAACTATGGCTACACCTTC. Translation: CASSTTLQGANYGYTF.